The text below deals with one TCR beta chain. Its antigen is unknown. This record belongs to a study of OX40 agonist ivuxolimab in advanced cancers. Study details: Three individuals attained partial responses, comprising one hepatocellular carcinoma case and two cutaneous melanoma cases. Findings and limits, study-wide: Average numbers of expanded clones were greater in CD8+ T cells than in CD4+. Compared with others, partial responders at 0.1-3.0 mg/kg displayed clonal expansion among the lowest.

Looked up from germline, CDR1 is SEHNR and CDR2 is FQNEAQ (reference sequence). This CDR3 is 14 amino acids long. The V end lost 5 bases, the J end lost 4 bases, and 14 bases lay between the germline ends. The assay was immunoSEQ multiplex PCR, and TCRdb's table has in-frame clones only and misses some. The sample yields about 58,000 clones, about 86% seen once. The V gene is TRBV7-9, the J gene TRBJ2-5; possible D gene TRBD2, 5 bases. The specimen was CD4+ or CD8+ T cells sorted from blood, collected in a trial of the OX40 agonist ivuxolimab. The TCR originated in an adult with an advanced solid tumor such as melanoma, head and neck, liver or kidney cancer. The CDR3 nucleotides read TGTGCCAGCAGCCAGGACTTATCGGGAGAGACCCAGTACTTC. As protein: CASSQDLSGETQYF.